Sequencing of this T cell receptor (beta chain) was carried out in a study of T cell clonotyping in hematopoietic cell transplantation (dated by TCRdb to the early 2020s). At the level of the whole study: Recipient samples taken before transplant were obtained following cytoreduction. In the study, around 140 blood samples were gathered from 35 consecutive transplant recipients and their related donors. Patients were recruited between September 2015 and 2017 and followed until late 2020 or death.

The intended sense of this specimen's time point label: recipient sample about 28 days before transplant, after cytoreduction. Recipient blood was collected about 28 days before transplant and at days 30, 100 and 180 after transplant. Nuclei Lysis Solution was used to extract genomic DNA from fresh or cryopreserved unfractionated peripheral blood mononuclear cells. Counted from cysteine to phenylalanine, this CDR3 has 13 amino acids. The sequence is cut down to CDR3 DNA, 39 bases in frame from base 1. Trimming accounts for 3 bases at V and 7 bases at J, while the number of junction bases matched to no gene is 6. For CDR1 and CDR2, the germline V gene lists SQVTM and ANQGSEA. As concerns this clone: The target of this receptor is not known. Nothing much larger sits one base from this clone, and base qualities are not available.

The paper as a whole reports these results and caveats: A decrease in recipient TCR diversity was observed after transplant, and a progressive increase in pathologically expanded clonotypes was seen from day 30 to day 180. The sample size was limited and the cells went unsorted, which meant the CD4 and CD8 repertoire contributions could not be told apart. Broader TCR repertoire diversity after transplant was predicted by Inverse Simpson Index values from donors and from recipients before transplant. Recipient repertoires showed only a small fraction of overlap with donor repertoires, and over 97% appeared de novo at the given depth.

With the immunoSEQ assay, which is a bias-controlled multiplex PCR relying on V- and J-specific primers, TCR beta CDR3 regions were amplified from genomic DNA. A proprietary barcode and Illumina adapter sequences were added to the CDR3 amplicons in a second PCR step. CDR3 libraries were sequenced on an Illumina MiSeq instrument. On the authors' methods: Export and quality control were performed with immunoSEQ Analyzer 3.0, and downstream analyses were performed with R Bioconductor and Immunarch. Only productive rearrangements in the normalized downsampled data set were used to calculate repertoire metrics. In the normalized cohort, a clonotype counted as pathologically expanded if the clonotype was larger than 5 templates. Repertoire diversity was measured with the Inverse Simpson Index. CMV-specificity analyses were carried out on the non-normalized data set to capture all clonotypes. TCRdb carries this immuneACCESS record with in-frame sequences only. Its versions omit some clonotypes, under half of them owing to an unresolved V gene in the studies checked, with the rest unexplained. The V and J calls and clone size are taken from that table; D and trimming were inferred from the DNA. The sample includes roughly 29,000 clones, with roughly 71% observed a single time. The top ten hold about 6% of the sample.

The clonotype was recovered from a man in his fifties or sixties with myelodysplastic syndrome. Some clones in this sample may be carry-over from other donors' samples. The sequencing used peripheral blood mononuclear cells, collected before stem cell transplant. The chain joins TRBV29-1 to TRBJ2-1; TRBD1 fits 7 bases in the junction. Here is the DNA: TGCAGCGTTGAGCGGACAGGTTGGAATGAGCAGTTCTTC. This yields the protein CSVERTGWNEQFF.